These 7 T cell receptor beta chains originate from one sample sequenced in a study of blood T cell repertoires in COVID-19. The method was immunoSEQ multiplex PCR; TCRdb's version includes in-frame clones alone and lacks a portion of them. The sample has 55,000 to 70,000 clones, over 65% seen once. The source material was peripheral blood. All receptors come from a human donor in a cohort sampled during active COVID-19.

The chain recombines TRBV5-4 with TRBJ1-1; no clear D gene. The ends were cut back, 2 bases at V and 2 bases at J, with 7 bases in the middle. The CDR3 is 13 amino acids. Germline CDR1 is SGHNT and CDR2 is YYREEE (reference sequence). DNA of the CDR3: TGTGCCAGCAGCTTAGATAGTAACACTGAAGCTTTCTTT. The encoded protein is CASSLDSNTEAFF.

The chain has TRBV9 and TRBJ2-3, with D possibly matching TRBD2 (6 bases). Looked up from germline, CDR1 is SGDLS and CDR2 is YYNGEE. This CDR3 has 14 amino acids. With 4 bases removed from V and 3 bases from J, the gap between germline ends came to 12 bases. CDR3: CASSSGLQTDTQYF. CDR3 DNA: TGTGCCAGCAGCTCGGGACTCCAGACAGATACGCAGTATTTT.

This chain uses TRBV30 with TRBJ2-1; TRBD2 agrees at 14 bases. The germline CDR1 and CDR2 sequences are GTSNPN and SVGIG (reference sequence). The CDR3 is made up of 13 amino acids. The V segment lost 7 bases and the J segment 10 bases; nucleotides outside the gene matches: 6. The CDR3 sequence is CASRTSGGSEQFF. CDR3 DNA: TGTGCCTCAAGGACTAGCGGGGGGAGCGAGCAGTTCTTC.

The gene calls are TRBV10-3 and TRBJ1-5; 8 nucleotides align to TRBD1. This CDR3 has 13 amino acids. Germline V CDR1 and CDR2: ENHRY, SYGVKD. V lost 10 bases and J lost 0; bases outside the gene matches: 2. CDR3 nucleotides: TGTGCCACACAGGGGGATAGCAATCAGCCCCAGCATTTT. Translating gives CATQGDSNQPQHF.

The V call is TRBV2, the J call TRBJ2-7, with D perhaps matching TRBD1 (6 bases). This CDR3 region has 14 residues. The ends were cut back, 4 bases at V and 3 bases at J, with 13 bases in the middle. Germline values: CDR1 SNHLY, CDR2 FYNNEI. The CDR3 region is CASSVQGPVYEQYF. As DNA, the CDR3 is TGTGCCAGCAGTGTACAGGGACCTGTCTACGAGCAGTACTTC.

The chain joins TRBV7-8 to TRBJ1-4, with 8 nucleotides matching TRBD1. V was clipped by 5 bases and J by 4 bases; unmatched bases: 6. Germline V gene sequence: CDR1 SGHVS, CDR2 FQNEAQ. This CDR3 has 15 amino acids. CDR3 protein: CASSKRQGSNEKLFF. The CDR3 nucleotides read TGTGCCAGCAGCAAGAGACAGGGGAGTAATGAAAAACTGTTTTTT. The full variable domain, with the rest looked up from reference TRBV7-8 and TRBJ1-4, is GAGVSQSPRYKVAKRGQDVALRCDPISGHVSLFWYQQALGQGPEFLTYFQNEAQLDKSGLPSDRFFAERPEGSVSTLKIQRTQQEDSAVYLCASSKRQGSNEKLFFGSGTQLSVL.

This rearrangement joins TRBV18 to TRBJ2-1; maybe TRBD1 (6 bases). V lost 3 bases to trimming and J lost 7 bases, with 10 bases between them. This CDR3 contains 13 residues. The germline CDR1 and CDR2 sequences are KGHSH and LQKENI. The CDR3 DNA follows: TGTGCCAGCTCACCTGCTACAGGGAATGAGCAGTTCTTC. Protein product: CASSPATGNEQFF.